The clone carrying this T cell receptor (beta chain) was detected a few times. This specimen belongs to a study of T-cell reconstitution after alpha-beta-depleted transplantation in children. Preparation of the TCRbeta library was carried out with unique molecular identifiers. TCRdb itself ran the PCR reads through MiXCR, one entry per CDR3 protein. In the table there are 250,000 to 300,000 distinct CDR3 sequences, approximately 9.6% of which are singletons. Trimming left V 6 bases short and J 2 bases short, with 11 bases between. The CDR3 loop spans 15 amino acids. The receptor was derived from a human donor who donated a stem cell graft to a child with SCID. This chain connects TRBV12-3 or TRBV12-4 to TRBJ2-6; the D gene is possibly TRBD1 (6 bases). Here the sequenced sample was PBMCs from the stem cell graft donor, taken from the stem cell graft. The CDR3 DNA follows: TGTGCCAGCAGCGTCAGGGGTACTGGGGCCAACGTCCTGACTTTC. This translates into CASSVRGTGANVLTF.